This T cell receptor (beta chain) was obtained from a study of blood T cell repertoires in COVID-19. Method: immunoSEQ multiplex PCR; TCRdb's copy keeps in-frame clones and lacks some. Here the sample spans 300,000 or so clones, roughly 80% being singletons. This CDR3 has 15 residues. CDR1 and CDR2 from the germline V gene are SGHNT and YYREEE (reference sequence). V shed 5 bases and J 2 bases; nucleotides not matched to a gene: 5. The material sequenced was peripheral blood. This chain connects TRBV5-4 to TRBJ2-2; 8 bases line up with TRBD1. This TCR was sampled from a woman aged 50 to 60 with active or convalescent COVID-19. This chain's CDR3 is CASSSTGANTGELFF. The CDR3 nucleotides are TGTGCCAGCAGTTCGACAGGGGCAAACACCGGGGAGCTGTTTTTT.